The 27 T cell receptor beta chains in this list originate from one sample, sequenced in a study of shared clonotypes between healthy human individuals. Clones were sequenced by immunoSEQ multiplex PCR, and TCRdb holds only the in-frame ones, with some missing. This sample carries more than 2,000,000 clones, approximately 93% of them seen once, and the ten largest clones take 0.35% to 0.5%. Sequenced material: naive CD4+ T cells from PBMCs. Noted subset: CD45RA+ positively selected. These receptors originate from a man between 18 and 29 years old in good health. Some clones in this sample may be carry-over from other donors' samples.

The chain combines TRBV5-1 with TRBJ2-1, with TRBD1 matching 9 bases. Germline V gives CDR1 SGHRS, CDR2 YFSETQ. The CDR3 is 16 residues long. Trimming cost V 4 bases and J 2 bases; bases outside gene matches: 7. The chain's CDR3 is CASSPQGQGTYNEQFF. The CDR3 region has the DNA TGCGCCAGCAGCCCACAGGGACAGGGAACCTACAATGAGCAGTTCTTC.

This sequence joins TRBV23-1 and TRBJ2-3, with D perhaps matching TRBD2 (6 bases). TRBV23-1 is labeled an ORF, and its function is uncertain. The V end lost 4 bases, the J end lost 0 bases, and 11 bases lay between the germline ends. The CDR3 sequence is 15 residues long. CDR3 bases: TGCGCCAGCAGTCGCGATAGCGGAAGCACAGATACGCAGTATTTT. It codes for CASSRDSGSTDTQYF.

V is TRBV5-1 and J is TRBJ2-7, with 11 bases lining up with TRBD1. V dropped 1 base and J dropped 2; count of bases not matched to a gene: 5. The CDR3 runs to 16 residues. CDR1 and CDR2 from the germline V gene are SGHRS and YFSETQ. DNA of the CDR3: TGCGCCAGCAGCTTGCTTGAGGGACAGGGGGCCTACGAGCAGTACTTC. It specifies CASSLLEGQGAYEQYF.

This clone has a single count. Additional DNA sequences in this sample encode the identical CDR3. This chain uses TRBV4-3 with TRBJ2-3; no reliable D call. V was clipped by 1 base and J by 4 bases, with 6 bases between them. This CDR3 is 13 amino acids long. The germline CDR1 and CDR2 sequences are LGHNA and YSLEER. CDR3: CASSQVRADTQYF. The CDR3 DNA is TGCGCCAGCAGCCAAGTCCGAGCAGATACGCAGTATTTT.

Regarding this clone: Other DNA sequences in this sample translate to the same CDR3. This chain uses TRBV7-9 with TRBJ2-1; D not certain. Per germline, CDR1 SEHNR and CDR2 FQNEAQ (reference sequence). The ends were cut back, 1 base at V and 10 bases at J, with 5 bases in the middle. The CDR3 has 11 residues. This CDR3 is CASSLGGEQFF. The CDR3 DNA reads TGTGCCAGCAGCTTAGGAGGAGAGCAGTTCTTC.

V usage is TRBV7-9 and J usage is TRBJ1-1; TRBD1 aligns across 7 bases. The J segment lost 10 bases and the V segment lost 6 bases, leaving 8 bases of the junction unmatched. Germline assignment: CDR1 SEHNR and CDR2 FQNEAQ (reference sequence). The CDR3 spans 12 residues. CDR3 residues: CASRTGERGAFF. The CDR3 region has the DNA TGTGCCAGCAGAACAGGGGAGCGGGGAGCTTTCTTT.

The V gene is TRBV7-2, the J gene TRBJ1-2; TRBD1 agrees at 8 bases. Germline trimming cut 3 bases from V and 3 bases from J; bases unmatched to any gene: 3. CDR1 and CDR2 from the germline V gene are SGHTA and FQGNSA. This CDR3 comprises 14 residues. CDR3 sequence: CASSFDRGYYGYTF. The DNA of the CDR3 is TGTGCCAGCAGCTTCGACAGGGGATACTATGGCTACACCTTC.

As regards this clone: This same CDR3 is encoded by further DNA sequences in the sample. This sequence joins TRBV9 and TRBJ2-3; either TRBD1 or TRBD2 may supply D (5 bases each). V shed 4 bases and J shed 2 bases, with 11 bases lying between them. This CDR3 is built from 14 residues. Germline lookup yields CDR1 SGDLS and CDR2 YYNGEE. The DNA of the CDR3 is TGTGCCAGCAGCACTGGGACCTCCACAGATACGCAGTATTTT. Amino acids: CASSTGTSTDTQYF.

This clone was counted once. This sample includes further DNA sequences coding for the same CDR3. The chain has TRBV2 and TRBJ2-4, with TRBD1 matching over 11 bases. The junction had 1 base not matched to a gene; V was cut back by 6 bases and J by 6 bases. The CDR3 is 13 residues long. Germline CDR1 is SNHLY and CDR2 is FYNNEI. The CDR3 DNA is TGTGCCAGCAGCGGACAGGGGGCAAACATTCAGTACTTC. This sequence encodes CASSGQGANIQYF.

CDR3 region: CASSLLDRGSEQYF. CDR3 in DNA: TGTGCCAGCAGCTTACTGGACAGGGGCAGCGAGCAGTACTTC. The chain combines TRBV5-4 with TRBJ2-7, with TRBD1 matching over 9 bases. CDR3 length: 14 residues. CDR1 and CDR2 from the germline V gene are SGHNT and YYREEE (reference sequence). V lost 2 bases to trimming and J lost 6 bases; unmatched junction nucleotides: 6.

Of note for this clone: This same CDR3 is encoded by further DNA sequences in the sample. V usage is TRBV9 and J usage is TRBJ2-3; D gene ambiguous. CDR3 length equals 13 residues. V lost 0 bases and J lost 2, with 4 bases in between. Germline CDR1 is SGDLS and CDR2 is YYNGEE. CDR3 loop: CASSVAPTDTQYF. CDR3 DNA sequence: TGTGCCAGCAGCGTAGCGCCCACAGATACGCAGTATTTT.

The chain combines TRBV10-3 with TRBJ2-2; no clear D gene. The CDR3 covers 16 residues. Looked up from germline, CDR1 is ENHRY and CDR2 is SYGVKD. With 6 bases removed from V and 5 bases from J, the gap between germline ends came to 19 bases. The CDR3 sequence: CAIRPGSHLDTGELFF. The CDR3 DNA follows: TGTGCCATCAGACCCGGGTCACATCTCGATACCGGGGAGCTGTTTTTT.

The V call is TRBV28, the J call TRBJ2-7; TRBD2 matches 7 bases. The CDR3 totals 14 residues. The germline V gene encodes CDR1 MDHEN and CDR2 SYDVKM. V was clipped by 8 bases and J by 0 bases; unmatched bases: 7. Here the CDR3 DNA reads TGTGCCAGCGACAAGGGCGGGAGCTCCTACGAGCAGTACTTC. Amino acid sequence: CASDKGGSSYEQYF.

Remarks on this clone: Other DNA sequences in the sample encode the same CDR3. J is TRBJ2-7 and V is TRBV20-1, with D unclear. Germline V gene sequence: CDR1 DFQATT, CDR2 SNEGSKA (reference sequence). Trimming cost V 3 bases and J 0 bases, with 3 bases left between them. The CDR3 consists of 11 residues. The CDR3 loop reads CSASGSYEQYF. CDR3 DNA sequence: TGCAGTGCTAGCGGCTCCTACGAGCAGTACTTC.

The chain links TRBV12-5 to TRBJ1-1, with D possibly being TRBD1 (5 bases). V was shortened by 6 bases and J by 8 bases, with 13 bases between the two germline ends. Germline V CDR1 and CDR2: LGHNT, FRNRAP. The CDR3 spans 12 residues. This CDR3 is CASGSGGVEAFF. CDR3 nucleotides: TGTGCTAGTGGCTCGGGAGGGGTCGAAGCTTTCTTT. Together with reference TRBV12-5 and TRBJ1-1, the CDR3 gives the full variable domain: DARVTQTPRHKVTEMGQEVTMRCQPILGHNTVFWYRQTMMQGLELLAYFRNRAPLDDSGMPKDRFSAEMPDATLATLKIQPSEPRDSAVYFCASGSGGVEAFFGQGTRLTVV.

The chain has TRBV19 and TRBJ1-4, with TRBD1 matching 7 bases. The CDR3 sequence is 15 residues long. The trim removed 9 bases at V and 3 bases at J, leaving 10 bases unmatched. The V gene's germline CDR1 is LNHDA and CDR2 SQIVND (reference sequence). CDR3 in amino acids: CASQNTGAPNEKLFF. The CDR3 DNA is TGTGCCAGCCAGAATACAGGGGCCCCTAATGAAAAACTGTTTTTT.

This chain links TRBV5-1 with TRBJ2-3; TRBD2 matches 8 bases. The CDR3 is made up of 16 amino acids. Looked up from germline, CDR1 is SGHRS and CDR2 is YFSETQ. V shed 0 bases and J 1 base; nucleotides not matched to a gene: 4. CDR3 sequence reads: CASSLERGGRTDTQYF. CDR3 nucleotides: TGCGCCAGCAGCTTGGAACGGGGGGGTCGCACAGATACGCAGTATTTT.

The chain links TRBV7-6 to TRBJ2-3; perhaps TRBD2 as D (6 bases). Germline lookup yields CDR1 SGHVS and CDR2 FNYEAQ. V lost 4 bases and J 6 bases, leaving 20 bases between the germline ends. This CDR3 comprises 16 residues. CDR3 amino acids: CASSYGLAIPGDTQYF. CDR3 bases: TGTGCCAGCAGCTATGGGCTAGCGATCCCTGGGGATACGCAGTATTTT.

V usage is TRBV5-1 and J usage is TRBJ2-3; possibly TRBD1 for D (6 bases). V lost 4 bases to trimming and J lost 3 bases, with 12 bases between them. This CDR3 comprises 14 residues. Germline CDR1 and CDR2: SGHRS and YFSETQ. The CDR3 nucleotides are TGCGCCAGCAGCCAAATCCAGGGGACAGATACGCAGTATTTT. This sequence encodes CASSQIQGTDTQYF.

V usage is TRBV5-4 and J usage is TRBJ1-1; 11 bases align to TRBD1. V gave up 4 bases and J gave up 4 bases; unmatched junction bases: 6. CDR3 size: 15 residues. CDR1 is SGHNT, CDR2 YYREEE, per germline (reference sequence). The CDR3 here is CASSRTGTGGTEAFF. CDR3 DNA: TGTGCCAGCAGCCGAACCGGGACAGGGGGCACTGAAGCTTTCTTT.

The rearrangement joins TRBV27 to TRBJ1-1; TRBD1 might be the D (5 bases). Germline V gene data show CDR1 as MNHEY and CDR2 as SMNVEV (reference sequence). The CDR3 length is 15 residues. V was shortened by 5 bases and J by 4 bases, with 17 bases between the two germline ends. CDR3 nucleotide sequence: TGTGCCAGCAGTCTAAATGCAGGGCCGGGCACTGAAGCTTTCTTT. Its translation is CASSLNAGPGTEAFF.

This clone came up once. The rearrangement links TRBV18 to TRBJ2-6, with 7 bases matching TRBD1. This CDR3 spans 17 amino acids. The V and J ends lost 3 bases and 0 bases, in that order; junction bases with no gene match: 5. From germline, CDR1 is KGHSH and CDR2 LQKENI. Here the CDR3 reads CASSPGQASSGANVLTF. CDR3 coding DNA: TGTGCCAGCTCACCTGGACAGGCCAGCTCTGGGGCCAACGTCCTGACTTTC.

V is TRBV28 and J is TRBJ2-7; 8 bases match TRBD2. Germline-derived CDR1 and CDR2 are MDHEN and SYDVKM. This CDR3 is 14 amino acids long. The ends lost 6 bases at V and 5 bases at J; junction bases unmatched: 9. In DNA, the CDR3 is TGTGCCAGCAGAAAAGCGGGAGCGGGAAACGAGCAGTACTTC. The encoded protein is CASRKAGAGNEQYF. Drawing the rest from reference TRBV28 and TRBJ2-7, the complete variable domain is DVKVTQSSRYLVKRTGEKVFLECVQDMDHENMFWYRQDPGLGLRLIYFSYDVKMKEKGDIPEGYSVSREKKERFSLILESASTNQTSMYLCASRKAGAGNEQYFGPGTRLTVT.

As regards this clone: Other DNA sequences in this sample translate to the same CDR3. The rearrangement joins TRBV7-3 to TRBJ2-1; no definite D call. Trimming shortened V by 5 bases and J by 0 bases, and 5 bases separated the two germline ends. CDR3 length equals 13 residues. Germline V gene lookup returns CDR1 SGHTA and CDR2 FQGTGA. The CDR3 bases are TGTGCCAGCAGCCCCGGCTCCTACAATGAGCAGTTCTTC. Translating gives CASSPGSYNEQFF.

The chain carries TRBV5-8 and TRBJ2-7; TRBD2 agrees at 11 bases. The CDR3 length is 18 residues. The V and J ends lost 3 bases and 3 bases, in that order; junction bases with no gene match: 14. From germline, CDR1 is SGHTS and CDR2 YDEGEE. In nucleotides, the CDR3 is TGTGCCAGCAGCTGGGCTAGACAGGCCGGGACTAGCGGCTACGAGCAGTACTTC. It translates to CASSWARQAGTSGYEQYF.

This clone was picked up one time. It is likely a read error, because the conserved phenylalanine at the end of the CDR3 is missing. It is unclear where the CDR3 begins or ends on the DNA, so no DNA is shown, and the CDR3 is as TCRdb lists it. The J gene is TRBJ2-6, the V gene TRBV29-1; whether TRBD1, the table's D call, matches the DNA was not checked. The CDR3 length equals 11 residues, ends included. Germline-derived CDR1 and CDR2 are SQVTM and ANQGSEA. The CDR3 sequence: CSVASGTEPIL.

This clone has just one count. The chain recombines TRBV27 with TRBJ2-4; no clear D. CDR3 length: 15 residues. The germline V gene encodes CDR1 MNHEY and CDR2 SMNVEV (reference sequence). V was cut by 8 bases and J by 2 bases, with 16 bases left in between. Written as DNA, the CDR3 is TGTGCCAGCTCGCTTTTGGCGGCGACCAAAAACATTCAGTACTTC. Protein product: CASSLLAATKNIQYF.